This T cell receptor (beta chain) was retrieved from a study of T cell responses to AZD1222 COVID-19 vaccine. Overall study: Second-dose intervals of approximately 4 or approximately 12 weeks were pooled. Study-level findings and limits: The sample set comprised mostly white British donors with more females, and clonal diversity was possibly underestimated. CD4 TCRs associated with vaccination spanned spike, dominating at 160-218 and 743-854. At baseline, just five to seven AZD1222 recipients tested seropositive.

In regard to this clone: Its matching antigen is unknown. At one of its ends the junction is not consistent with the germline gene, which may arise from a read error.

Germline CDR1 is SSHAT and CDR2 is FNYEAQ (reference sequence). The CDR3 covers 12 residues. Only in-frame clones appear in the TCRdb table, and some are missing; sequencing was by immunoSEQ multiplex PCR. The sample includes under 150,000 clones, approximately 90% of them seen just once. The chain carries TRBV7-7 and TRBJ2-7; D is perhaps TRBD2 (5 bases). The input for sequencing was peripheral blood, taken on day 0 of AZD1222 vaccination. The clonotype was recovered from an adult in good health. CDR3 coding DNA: TGTGCTAGCAGCCAACAATCGGGGGAGCAGTACTTC. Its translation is CASSQQSGEQYF. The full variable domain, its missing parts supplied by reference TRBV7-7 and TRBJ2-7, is GAGVSQSPRYKVTKRGQDVTLRCDPISSHATLYWYQQALGQGPEFLTYFNYEAQPDKSGLPSDRFSAERPEGSISTLTIQRTEQRDSAMYRCASSQQSGEQYFGPGTRLTVT.